This TCR beta chain is from a study of cytomegalovirus exposure and HLA in healthy donors. Study-wide context: The same platform was used for the 130 or so validation repertoires as for the 666 first-cohort repertoires, as reported in a later analysis.

Clones were read by immunoSEQ multiplex PCR, and TCRdb kept only the in-frame ones, dropping some. The data show some 130,000 clones, roughly 86% seen once. Details on this clone: The antigen is unknown.

Trimming shortened V by 9 bases and J by 3 bases, and 15 bases separated the two germline ends. Germline lookup yields CDR1 LNHDA and CDR2 SQIVND (reference sequence). This CDR3 has 14 residues. Study observations and caveats: Some public TCRs appeared in many individuals, while most sequences were rare.

This clonotype was obtained from a woman in her 30s in good health and CMV-seronegative. The rearrangement uses TRBV19 and TRBJ1-5; D not resolved. The source material was PBMCs. DNA for the CDR3: TGTGCCAGCTTCGGAGGAAGAGACAATCAGCCCCAGCATTTT. Protein product: CASFGGRDNQPQHF.